The T cell receptor (beta chain) under discussion was sequenced for a study of radiation and T cells in renal cell carcinoma. Sequenced by immunoSEQ multiplex PCR; TCRdb stores in-frame clones only, minus some. The sample carries roughly 100,000 clones, 75% to 90% recorded once. The CDR3 has 13 residues. With V trimmed by 2 bases and J by 9 bases, 10 bases remained unmatched. Germline V gene data show CDR1 as GTSNPN and CDR2 as SVGIG (reference sequence). Time point described: baseline pretreatment blood. Stated treatment: 15 Gy SBRT to primary tumor, nephrectomy 4 weeks later. This clonotype was sampled from a man in his forties or fifties with renal cell carcinoma. This chain links TRBV30 with TRBJ2-7, with TRBD1 matching 7 bases. Sequencing used blood, obtained from a patient whose treatment included radiotherapy and nephrectomy. CDR3 in amino acids: CAWSLLGTARQYF. The CDR3 nucleotides read TGTGCCTGGAGTCTATTAGGGACAGCTCGGCAGTACTTC.